This record looks at one TCR beta chain sequence and its context. The source of the sample is a study of cytomegalovirus exposure and HLA in healthy donors. Study overall: According to later analysis, the same platform produced the 120 validation and over 600 first-cohort repertoires.

The assay was immunoSEQ multiplex PCR, and TCRdb's table has in-frame clones only and misses some. The sample shows around 90,000 clones, about four fifths of them seen only once. V was trimmed by 1 base and J by 5 bases, leaving 13 bases between them. Looked up from germline, CDR1 is MGHRA and CDR2 is YSYEKL. CDR3 length: 15 residues. The chain is built from TRBV4-1 and TRBJ2-3, with D possibly TRBD1 on 7 matching bases. This sequence was found in a woman between 18 and 29 years old in good health and CMV-seropositive. Source material: PBMCs. The CDR3 coding sequence is TGCGCCAGCAGCCAAGTCTGGCAGGGGGGAGATACGCAGTATTTT. Amino acids: CASSQVWQGGDTQYF.